This T cell receptor beta chain was profiled in a study of CD8+ T cells in alopecia areata (dated by TCRdb to the late 2010s). Study-level background: The treated patients, all with moderate-to-severe alopecia areata, were enrolled in an open-label pilot trial of oral tofacitinib given at 5 to 10 mg twice daily. Biopsies were taken from tofacitinib-treated patients at baseline and again at 4 and 24 weeks into treatment, and several of those patients also had a later scalp biopsy. TCRbeta CDR3 regions were amplified by immunoSEQ multiplex PCR with 35 Vbeta forward and 13 Jbeta reverse primers. On the human side, TCRbeta sequencing was run on scalp tissue and on sorted CD4+ and CD8+ peripheral blood T cells from healthy controls and from alopecia areata patients with either patchy or totalis/universalis disease. Scalp clonality was compared among normal scalp (n=4), patchy alopecia areata scalp (n=8), and alopecia totalis/universalis scalp (n=8). In both human patients and the C3H/HeJ mouse model, the study applied high-throughput TCRbeta sequencing to look at T cell clonal expansion in alopecia areata. RNA came from the PAXgene miRNA kit for fixed scalp, the miRNeasy kit for PBMCs, and the RNeasy kit for mouse skin. Tofacitinib was given for 6 to 18 months, followed by 6 months of follow-up off drug to assess delayed response and recurrence. Paper-wide results and their limitations: Unlike mouse skin, which is dominated by gammadelta T cells, normal human skin has resident alphabeta T cells that are also sequenced, and this complicates analysis of the scalp TCR repertoire. TCR sequences shared between patients were less clear than in mice, possibly partly because of HLA diversity in the patient population. Compared with normal scalp, lesional scalp had higher clonality and more expanded CD8+ clones, particularly in alopecia totalis/universalis, a pattern that suggests antigenic drive.

Library preparation used the immunoSEQ multiplex PCR assay. RNA was extracted from all samples and reverse transcribed into cDNA, which served as template for TCR sequencing. SuperScript III was used to make first-strand cDNA, primed with a 2:1 mix of oligo-dT and random hexamers. Amplification bias was assessed with a synthetic immune receptor repertoire, and residual bias was removed computationally. Per the authors' processing: After raw reads were preprocessed to remove errors, the CDR3 was defined following IMGT conventions as running from the conserved cysteine to phenylalanine. Clonality was computed as 1 minus the Shannon entropy, with the entropy normalized by log2 of the number of productive unique TCRs. Whether scalp clones were CD4 or CD8 was inferred by matching scalp TCRbeta sequences against CD4 and CD8 repertoires sorted from blood. TCRdb took over this immuneACCESS table, retaining in-frame rearrangements with V and J assigned. Such tables are incomplete; in checked studies, under half of the missing clones stem from an unresolved V gene, and the remainder is unexplained. V and J calls and clone size come straight from that table; D and trimming were deduced from the DNA. In this sample the table shows around 140,000 clones, roughly 46% of which occur a single time. In total, the top ten clones hold 0.85% to 1% of the sample.

The time point tag for this specimen amounts to: baseline before oral tofacitinib. From alopecia areata patients, peripheral blood was collected along with lesional scalp punch biopsies. After PBMCs were isolated by density centrifugation and stained for CD3, CD4 and CD8, a FACSAria was used to sort CD4+ and CD8+ T cells. The germline V gene supplies CDR1 MGHDK and CDR2 SYGVNS. V sheds 1 base and J sheds 9 bases, leaving 12 bases between their ends. Counted from cysteine to phenylalanine, this CDR3 has 13 amino acids. The sequence is cut down to CDR3 DNA, 39 bases in frame from base 1. Concerning this clone itself: Its antigen remains undetermined. Within one base of it there is no much larger clone, and no base qualities were kept.

The sequencing used CD4+ T cells sorted from blood, collected at week 0. This receptor was taken from a human donor with alopecia areata. The chain joins TRBV25-1 to TRBJ1-1, with an unclear D gene assignment. This receptor has the CDR3 CASSESVVGQAFF. The base sequence is TGTGCCAGCAGTGAATCCGTCGTAGGGCAAGCTTTCTTT.